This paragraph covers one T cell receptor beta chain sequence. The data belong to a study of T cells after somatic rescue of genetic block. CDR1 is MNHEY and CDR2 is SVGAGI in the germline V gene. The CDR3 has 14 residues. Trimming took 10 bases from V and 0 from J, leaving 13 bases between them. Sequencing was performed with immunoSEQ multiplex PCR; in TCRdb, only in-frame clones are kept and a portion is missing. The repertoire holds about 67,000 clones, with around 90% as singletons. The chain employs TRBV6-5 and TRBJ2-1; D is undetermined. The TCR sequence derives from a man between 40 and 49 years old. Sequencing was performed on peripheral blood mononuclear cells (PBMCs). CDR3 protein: CATVQRSSYNEQFF. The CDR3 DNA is TGTGCCACAGTCCAGAGGAGCTCCTACAATGAGCAGTTCTTC.